Listed below are T cell receptor beta chains from one sample, sequenced in a study of blood T cell repertoires in COVID-19. Assay used: immunoSEQ multiplex PCR; TCRdb lists only in-frame clones, some missing. The profile shows around 440,000 clones, 70% to 90% of them singletons. Sequencing input: peripheral blood. The receptor source for this set is a woman aged 50 to 65 with COVID-19, enrolled during active disease. Each CDR3 is given with its conserved first and last residue. Fields, in order: CDR3 protein, CDR3 DNA, clone size, J gene, D gene, V gene. A D gene is named only where the DNA matches it firmly. For some rows the clone size is stated as once, few or many, or as a class when expanded; others skip it.

CASSGERVGRKAFF	TGTGCCAGCAGCGGGGAGAGGGTAGGCAGAAAAGCTTTCTTT	.	TRBJ1-1	.	TRBV5-4
CSARVDYEQYF	TGCAGTGCCAGGGTGGACTACGAGCAGTACTTC	.	TRBJ2-7	.	TRBV20-1
CASSQGGADYGYTF	TGCGCCAGCAGCCAAGGGGGCGCCGACTATGGCTACACCTTC	.	TRBJ1-2	.	TRBV4-1
CASSLAASGGRANTGELFF	TGTGCCAGCAGCTTGGCGGCTAGCGGGGGTCGGGCGAACACCGGGGAGCTGTTTTTT	.	TRBJ2-2	TRBD2	TRBV5-6
CASSRIGHSYEQYF	TGTGCCAGCAGCCGAATTGGACATTCCTACGAGCAGTACTTC	.	TRBJ2-7	.	TRBV27
CATLMLRKWGNQPQHF	TGTGCCACCTTAATGTTGAGGAAATGGGGCAATCAGCCCCAGCATTTT	.	TRBJ1-5	.	TRBV28
CASSPDSGTSGYEQYF	TGTGCCAGTAGTCCAGATTCGGGGACTAGCGGCTACGAGCAGTACTTC	.	TRBJ2-7	TRBD2	TRBV19
CASSWTGAYEQYF	TGTGCCAGCAGCTGGACAGGCGCCTACGAGCAGTACTTC	once	TRBJ2-7	TRBD1	TRBV5-8
CASSLGGTDFTEAFF	TGCGCCAGCAGCTTGGGGGGGACAGATTTTACTGAAGCTTTCTTT	.	TRBJ1-1	TRBD1	TRBV5-1
CASSIWTAYGYTF	TGTGCCAGCAGCATCTGGACAGCCTATGGCTACACCTTC	.	TRBJ1-2	.	TRBV5-4